This T cell receptor beta chain was documented in a study of radiation and T cells in renal cell carcinoma. Turning to this clone: Its antigen remains unidentified.

Produced via immunoSEQ multiplex PCR; TCRdb's table is partial and in-frame only. The sample shows around 140,000 clones, approximately 86% of them seen only once. Germline-derived CDR1 and CDR2 are MNHEY and SVGAGI. This CDR3 has 14 residues. The V and J ends lost 6 bases and 2 bases, in that order; junction bases with no gene match: 6. Study results and caveats: In blood, top tumor clones expanded by 2 weeks, shrinking by 4.

Time point defined: blood 4 weeks post-SBRT, at nephrectomy. Treatment noted: 15 Gy SBRT to primary tumor, nephrectomy 4 weeks later. Nephrectomy followed 15 Gy stereotactic body radiation by 4 weeks. The tumor was a clear cell renal cell carcinoma. The receptor was isolated from a woman between 50 and 59 years old with renal cell carcinoma. The V and J genes are TRBV6-5 and TRBJ2-5; 7 nucleotides align to TRBD2. The sample was blood, taken from a patient whose treatment included radiotherapy and nephrectomy. This chain's CDR3 is CASSSSGTQETQYF. CDR3 sequence (DNA): TGTGCCAGCAGCTCGAGCGGGACGCAAGAGACCCAGTACTTC.